Listed below are T cell receptor beta chains from one sample, sequenced in a study of identical twins. TCRdb fed the 5' RACE reads into MiXCR, producing one record per CDR3 protein. Among roughly 770,000 distinct CDR3 sequences listed, 18% were seen once. These data were also reused for a study on T cells expressing NK-cell markers.

The sample consisted of PBMCs. These receptors originate from a woman between 18 and 29 years old in good health. The CDR3 runs from the conserved cysteine through the conserved F or W. Fields, in order: V gene, clone size, D gene, J gene, CDR3 protein, CDR3 DNA. D genes are given only for firm matches. The listing skips clone size in some rows; elsewhere it reads once, few, many or a size class.

>TRBV4-3|few|.|TRBJ2-1
CASSQDSPSYNEQFF
TGCGCCAGCAGCCAAGATAGTCCCTCCTACAATGAGCAGTTCTTC
>TRBV7-9|.|.|TRBJ2-3
CASSFSFYTQYF
TGTGCCAGCAGCTTCTCGTTCTATACGCAGTATTTT
>TRBV29-1|.|TRBD1|TRBJ1-1
CSSFDRGYTEAFF
TGCAGCTCCTTTGACAGGGGGTACACTGAAGCTTTCTTT
>TRBV9|.|.|TRBJ2-7
CASSVGATESYEQYF
TGTGCCAGCAGCGTAGGGGCGACCGAATCCTACGAGCAGTACTTC
>TRBV20-1|.|.|TRBJ2-7
CSASNLASPYEQYF
TGCAGTGCTAGTAATTTGGCCAGCCCATACGAGCAGTACTTC
>TRBV29-1|.|TRBD1|TRBJ2-7
CSVSARTGGGEQYF
TGCAGCGTAAGCGCTCGGACAGGAGGAGGCGAGCAGTACTTC
>TRBV4-3|few|TRBD2|TRBJ2-3
CASSQDGLAGDPQYF
TGCGCCAGCAGCCAAGACGGGCTAGCGGGAGACCCACAGTATTTT
>TRBV7-9|few|.|TRBJ2-7
CASSLAPDYEQYF
TGTGCCAGCAGCTTAGCCCCAGACTACGAGCAGTACTTC
>TRBV2|.|.|TRBJ2-3
CASSGAGPGDTQYF
TGTGCCAGCAGTGGGGCGGGGCCAGGGGATACGCAGTATTTT
>TRBV9|few|TRBD1|TRBJ1-5
CASSALPTGAQPQHF
TGTGCCAGCAGCGCGCTACCTACAGGGGCTCAGCCCCAGCATTTT
>TRBV29-1|.|.|TRBJ2-6
CSVEDGGAGANVLTF
TGCAGCGTTGAAGATGGCGGGGCTGGGGCCAACGTCCTGACTTTC
>TRBV5-1|.|TRBD1|TRBJ2-4
CASSLTGVGSKNIQYF
TGCGCCAGCAGCCTCACAGGGGTAGGGAGCAAAAACATTCAGTACTTC
>TRBV29-1|few|.|TRBJ2-1
CSVEVPATYNEQFF
TGCAGCGTTGAAGTTCCAGCTACCTACAATGAGCAGTTCTTC
>TRBV25-1|few|.|TRBJ1-1
CASLPTGNTEAFF
TGTGCCAGCCTCCCGACTGGAAACACTGAAGCTTTCTTT
>TRBV18|.|TRBD2|TRBJ2-7
CASSPSGRPGYEQYF
TGTGCCAGCTCACCTAGCGGGAGGCCGGGATACGAGCAGTACTTC
>TRBV5-6|few|TRBD1|TRBJ1-2
CASETKGAGPVGYTF
TGTGCCAGCGAGACTAAGGGGGCAGGGCCAGTTGGCTACACCTTC
>TRBV10-2|.|.|TRBJ2-5
CASMGSQETQYF
TGCGCCAGCATGGGGTCCCAAGAGACCCAGTACTTC
>TRBV11-3|many|.|TRBJ2-7
CASSLTGYDEQYF
TGTGCCAGCAGCTTAACAGGGTACGATGAGCAGTACTTC
>TRBV7-2|.|TRBD1|TRBJ1-5
CATPAGTGGIQPQHF
TGTGCCACGCCCGCCGGGACAGGTGGGATTCAGCCCCAGCATTTT
>TRBV6-4|.|TRBD1|TRBJ1-1
CASSRTGPPEAFF
TGTGCCAGCAGCAGGACAGGGCCTCCTGAAGCTTTCTTT
>TRBV4-3|many|.|TRBJ2-7
CASSQNDRAYEQYF
TGCGCCAGCAGCCAAAACGACAGAGCCTACGAGCAGTACTTC
>TRBV6-2/TRBV6-3|.|TRBD2|TRBJ2-3
CASSYRAGGSSDTQYF
TGTGCCAGCAGTTATAGAGCGGGAGGGTCGTCAGATACGCAGTATTTT
>TRBV4-1|.|.|TRBJ1-2
CASSQLISGEQANYGYTF
TGCGCCAGCAGCCAGCTAATCAGCGGGGAACAAGCTAACTATGGCTACACCTTC
>TRBV9|.|.|TRBJ2-3
CASSTHLGEDTQYF
TGTGCCAGCAGCACACACTTGGGTGAAGATACGCAGTATTTT
>TRBV6-2/TRBV6-3|.|.|TRBJ2-1
CASSYSSAGLGEQFF
TGTGCCAGCAGTTACTCCTCGGCGGGCCTCGGTGAGCAGTTCTTC
>TRBV29-1|many|.|TRBJ2-3
CSVEDRLALSTDTQYF
TGCAGCGTTGAAGATAGGCTAGCGCTCAGCACAGATACGCAGTATTTT
>TRBV27|few|.|TRBJ1-6
CASGTSSSYNSPLHF
TGTGCCAGCGGGACATCAAGCTCCTATAATTCACCCCTCCACTTT
>TRBV9|.|TRBD2|TRBJ2-7
CASSVALAGDEQYF
TGTGCCAGCAGCGTAGCGTTAGCGGGAGACGAGCAGTACTTC
>TRBV29-1|.|TRBD2|TRBJ2-1
CSVVAPGLAVYNEQFF
TGCAGCGTTGTGGCACCGGGACTAGCGGTCTACAATGAGCAGTTCTTC
>TRBV15|few|TRBD2|TRBJ2-1
CATSRGSQRENEQFF
TGTGCCACCAGCCGTGGTTCGCAGCGGGAGAATGAGCAGTTCTTC
>TRBV7-6|few|TRBD2|TRBJ2-1
CASLRRLLAGGPHEQFF
TGTGCCAGCCTTAGAAGGCTCCTAGCGGGAGGGCCCCATGAGCAGTTCTTC
>TRBV20-1|.|.|TRBJ2-3
CSAAGLSSTDTQYF
TGCAGTGCCGCGGGACTCTCTAGCACAGATACGCAGTATTTT
>TRBV20-1|few|.|TRBJ2-1
CSALRRSSYNEQFF
TGCAGTGCTCTACGGCGGAGCTCCTACAATGAGCAGTTCTTC
>TRBV7-9|.|.|TRBJ2-7
CASSPWGSLYEQYF
TGTGCCAGCAGCCCCTGGGGGTCATTATACGAGCAGTACTTC
>TRBV29-1|few|TRBD2|TRBJ2-7
CSGGGGNEQYF
TGCAGCGGGGGGGGTGGGAACGAGCAGTACTTC
>TRBV10-3|.|.|TRBJ2-5
CAISGTQGETQYF
TGTGCCATCAGTGGGACCCAAGGGGAGACCCAGTACTTC
>TRBV20-1|.|TRBD1|TRBJ2-3
CSARLPTGSPPDTQYF
TGCAGTGCTAGACTCCCGACAGGGTCTCCCCCAGATACGCAGTATTTT
>TRBV20-1|.|TRBD2|TRBJ2-1
CSARDRLAGGVEQFF
TGCAGTGCTAGAGATCGGCTAGCGGGAGGGGTTGAGCAGTTCTTC
>TRBV20-1|.|.|TRBJ2-1
CSARDGGLPLEEQFF
TGCAGTGCTAGAGATGGGGGACTTCCTCTAGAAGAGCAGTTCTTC
>TRBV7-2|.|.|TRBJ2-2
CASSFGYGSSGELFF
TGTGCCAGCAGCTTTGGATACGGGAGTTCAGGGGAGCTGTTTTTT
>TRBV5-1|once|TRBD1|TRBJ2-1
CASSLVVQGSNEQFF
TGCGCCAGCAGCTTGGTAGTACAGGGGAGCAATGAGCAGTTCTTC
>TRBV20-1|few|TRBD2|TRBJ2-1
CSAKIWGGADNEQFF
TGCAGTGCTAAAATTTGGGGGGGAGCGGACAATGAGCAGTTCTTC
>TRBV10-3|.|.|TRBJ2-3
CAISGLLSTDTQYF
TGTGCCATCAGTGGACTCCTTAGCACAGATACGCAGTATTTT
>TRBV20-1|few|.|TRBJ1-2
CSARDSQGGMVDYGYTF
TGCAGTGCTAGAGATTCCCAGGGAGGAATGGTTGACTATGGCTACACCTTC
>TRBV24-1|few|.|TRBJ2-7
CATESRPYEQYF
TGTGCCACCGAGTCACGTCCCTACGAGCAGTACTTC
>TRBV20-1|.|TRBD2|TRBJ2-5
CSASPAGGQETQYF
TGCAGTGCTAGCCCGGCGGGGGGTCAAGAGACCCAGTACTTC
>TRBV7-9|many|.|TRBJ2-5
CASSRRETQYF
TGTGCCAGCAGCCGGAGGGAGACCCAGTACTTC
>TRBV7-9|.|TRBD2|TRBJ2-1
CASSLGTRAEQFF
TGTGCCAGCAGCTTAGGGACTAGGGCTGAGCAGTTCTTC